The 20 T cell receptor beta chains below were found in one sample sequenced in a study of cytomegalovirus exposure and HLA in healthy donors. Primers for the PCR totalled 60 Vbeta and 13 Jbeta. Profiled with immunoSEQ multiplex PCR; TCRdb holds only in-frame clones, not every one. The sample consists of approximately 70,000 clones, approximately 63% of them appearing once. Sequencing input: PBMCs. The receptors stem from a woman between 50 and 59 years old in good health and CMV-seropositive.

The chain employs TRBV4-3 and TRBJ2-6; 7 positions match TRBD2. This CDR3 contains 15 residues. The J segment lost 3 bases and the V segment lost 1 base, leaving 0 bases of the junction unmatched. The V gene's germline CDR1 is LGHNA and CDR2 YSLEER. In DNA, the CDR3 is TGCGCCAGCAGCCAAGCGGGAGGTGGGGCCAACGTCCTGACTTTC. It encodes CASSQAGGGANVLTF.

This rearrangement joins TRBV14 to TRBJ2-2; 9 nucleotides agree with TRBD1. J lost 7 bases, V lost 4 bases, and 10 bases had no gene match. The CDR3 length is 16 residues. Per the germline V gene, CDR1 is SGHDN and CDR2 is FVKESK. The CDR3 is CASSPAGDRAVGELFF. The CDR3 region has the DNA TGTGCCAGCAGCCCGGCCGGGGACAGGGCGGTCGGGGAGCTGTTTTTT.

In nucleotides, the CDR3 is TGTGCCAGCAGTCCCCATGACAGTCCCTATGGCTACACCTTC. The encoded protein is CASSPHDSPYGYTF. This chain links TRBV28 with TRBJ1-2, with D perhaps matching TRBD1 (5 bases). V lost 5 bases to trimming and J lost 4 bases, with 14 bases between them. The CDR3 covers 14 residues. CDR1 is MDHEN, CDR2 SYDVKM, per germline.

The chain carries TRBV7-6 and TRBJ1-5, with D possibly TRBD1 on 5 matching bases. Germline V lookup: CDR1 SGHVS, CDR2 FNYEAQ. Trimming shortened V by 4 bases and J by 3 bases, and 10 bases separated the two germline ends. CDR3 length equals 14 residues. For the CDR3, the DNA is TGTGCCAGCAGCTCCGGACAAAACAATCAGCCCCAGCATTTT. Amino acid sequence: CASSSGQNNQPQHF.

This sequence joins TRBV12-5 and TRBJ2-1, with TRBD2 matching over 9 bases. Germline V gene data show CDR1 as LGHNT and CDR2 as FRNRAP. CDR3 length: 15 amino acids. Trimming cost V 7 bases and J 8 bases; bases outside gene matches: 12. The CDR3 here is CASASGGRALDEQFF. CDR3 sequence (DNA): TGTGCTAGTGCCTCGGGCGGGAGGGCCTTGGATGAGCAGTTCTTC.

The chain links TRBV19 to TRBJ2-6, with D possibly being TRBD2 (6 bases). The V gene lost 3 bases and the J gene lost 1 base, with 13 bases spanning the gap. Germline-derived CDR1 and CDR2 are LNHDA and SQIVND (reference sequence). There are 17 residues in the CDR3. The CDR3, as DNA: TGTGCCAGTAGTATTAGGAGGGCGGCATCTGGGGCCAACGTCCTGACTTTC. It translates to CASSIRRAASGANVLTF.

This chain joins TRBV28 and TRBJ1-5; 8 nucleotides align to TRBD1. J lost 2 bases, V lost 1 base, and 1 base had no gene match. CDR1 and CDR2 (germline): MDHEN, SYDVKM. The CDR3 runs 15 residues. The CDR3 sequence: CASSLSGGRNQPQHF. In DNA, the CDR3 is TGTGCCAGCAGTTTATCAGGGGGCCGCAATCAGCCCCAGCATTTT.

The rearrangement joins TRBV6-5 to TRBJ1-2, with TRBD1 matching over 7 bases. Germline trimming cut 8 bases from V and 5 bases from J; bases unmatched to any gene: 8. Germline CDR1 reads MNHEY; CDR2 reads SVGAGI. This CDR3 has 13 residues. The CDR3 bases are TGTGCCAGCCGGGGACAGCACCTATATGGCTACACCTTC. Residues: CASRGQHLYGYTF.

The CDR3 nucleotides read TGTGCCAGCAGTGCCAGCGGCTACAATGAGCAGTTCTTC. This translates into CASSASGYNEQFF. The chain carries TRBV2 and TRBJ2-1, with D maybe TRBD2 (5 bases). Germline CDR1 reads SNHLY; CDR2 reads FYNNEI. CDR3 length equals 13 residues. Trimming removed 4 bases at V and 3 bases at J, with 7 bases between.

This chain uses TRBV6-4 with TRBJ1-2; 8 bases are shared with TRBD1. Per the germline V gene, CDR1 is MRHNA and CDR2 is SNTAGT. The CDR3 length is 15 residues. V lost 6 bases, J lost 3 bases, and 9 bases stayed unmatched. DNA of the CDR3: TGTGCCAGCAGGCCCGGTCAGGGGGCGGACTATGGCTACACCTTC. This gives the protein CASRPGQGADYGYTF.

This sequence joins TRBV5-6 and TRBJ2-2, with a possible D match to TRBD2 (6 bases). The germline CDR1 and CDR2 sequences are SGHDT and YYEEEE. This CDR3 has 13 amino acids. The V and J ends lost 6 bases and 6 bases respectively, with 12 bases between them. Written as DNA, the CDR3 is TGTGCCAGCACCTACGGGGGACCCGGGGAGCTGTTTTTT. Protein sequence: CASTYGGPGELFF.

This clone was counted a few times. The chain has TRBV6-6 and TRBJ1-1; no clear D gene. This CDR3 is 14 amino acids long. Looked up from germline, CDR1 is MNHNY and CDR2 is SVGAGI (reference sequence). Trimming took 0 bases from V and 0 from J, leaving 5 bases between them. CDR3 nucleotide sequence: TGTGCCAGCAGTTACTCGGAGATGAACACTGAAGCTTTCTTT. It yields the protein CASSYSEMNTEAFF.

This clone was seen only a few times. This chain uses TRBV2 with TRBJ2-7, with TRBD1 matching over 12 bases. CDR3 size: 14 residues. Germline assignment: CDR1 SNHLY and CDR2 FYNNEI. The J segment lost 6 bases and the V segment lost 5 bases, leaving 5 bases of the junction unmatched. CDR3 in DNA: TGTGCCAGCAGTCCGGGACAGGGGGCTTCCGAGCAGTACTTC. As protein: CASSPGQGASEQYF.

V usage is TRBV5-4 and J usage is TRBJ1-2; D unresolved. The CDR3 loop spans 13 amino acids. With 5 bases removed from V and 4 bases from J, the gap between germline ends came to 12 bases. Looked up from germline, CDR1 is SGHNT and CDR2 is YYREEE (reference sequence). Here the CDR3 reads CASSYQRLYGYTF. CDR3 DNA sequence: TGTGCCAGCAGTTACCAGCGACTCTATGGCTACACCTTC.

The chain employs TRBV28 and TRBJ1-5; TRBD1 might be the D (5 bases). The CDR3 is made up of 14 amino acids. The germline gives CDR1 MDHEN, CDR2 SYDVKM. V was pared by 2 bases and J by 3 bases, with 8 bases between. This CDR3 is CASSLRGFNQPQHF. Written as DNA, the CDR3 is TGTGCCAGCAGTTTAAGGGGATTCAATCAGCCCCAGCATTTT.

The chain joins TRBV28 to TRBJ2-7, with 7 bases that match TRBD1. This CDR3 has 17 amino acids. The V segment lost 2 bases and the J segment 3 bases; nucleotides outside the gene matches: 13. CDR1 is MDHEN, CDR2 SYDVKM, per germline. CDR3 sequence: CASSLDGQALPLYEQYF. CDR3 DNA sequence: TGTGCCAGCAGTTTAGACGGACAGGCCCTTCCTCTCTACGAGCAGTACTTC.

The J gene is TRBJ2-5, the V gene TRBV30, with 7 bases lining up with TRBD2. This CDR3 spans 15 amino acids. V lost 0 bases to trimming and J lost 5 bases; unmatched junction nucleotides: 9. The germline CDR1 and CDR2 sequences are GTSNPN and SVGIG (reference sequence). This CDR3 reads CAWSVLGGPRETQYF. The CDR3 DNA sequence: TGTGCCTGGAGTGTATTGGGAGGGCCGAGGGAGACCCAGTACTTC.

For the CDR3, the DNA is TGTGCCAGCAGCGGAGTTCAAGAGACCCAGTACTTC. Its protein product is CASSGVQETQYF. The rearrangement links TRBV11-3 to TRBJ2-5; no firm D call. V was clipped by 5 bases and J by 2 bases, with 6 bases between them. The CDR3 contains 12 residues. From germline, CDR1 is SGHNT and CDR2 YENEEA.

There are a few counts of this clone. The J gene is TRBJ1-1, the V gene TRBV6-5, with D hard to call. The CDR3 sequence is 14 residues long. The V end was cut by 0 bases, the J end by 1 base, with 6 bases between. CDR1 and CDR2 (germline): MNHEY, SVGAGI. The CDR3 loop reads CASSYSTGNTEAFF. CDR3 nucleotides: TGTGCCAGCAGTTACTCGACGGGGAACACTGAAGCTTTCTTT.

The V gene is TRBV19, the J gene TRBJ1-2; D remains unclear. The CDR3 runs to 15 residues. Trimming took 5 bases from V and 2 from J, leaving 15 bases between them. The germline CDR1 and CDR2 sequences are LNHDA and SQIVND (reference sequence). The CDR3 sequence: CASSVPAGINYGYTF. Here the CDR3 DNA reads TGTGCCAGTAGTGTCCCTGCGGGGATAAACTATGGCTACACCTTC.